One and the same sample provided the 21 T cell receptor beta chains below, sequenced in a study of blood T cells in healthy people across ages. Primers used in a second PCR of roughly 6 to 12 cycles were a sample-barcoded 5' primer and a J-beta primer mix. TCRdb reprocessed the 5' RACE reads via MiXCR and lists one record per CDR3 protein. The data show around 1,800,000 distinct CDR3 sequences, roughly two fifths seen once. Sequenced sample: blood. The receptors were sampled from a human donor in good health.

The rearrangement links TRBV20-1 to TRBJ2-3; 7 nucleotides agree with TRBD1. V gave up 4 bases and J gave up 2 bases; unmatched junction bases: 9. Germline V CDR1 and CDR2: DFQATT, SNEGSKA (reference sequence). This CDR3 spans 15 amino acids. CDR3 coding DNA: TGCAGTGCTATAGTTGAAAGGGGGCTCACAGATACGCAGTATTTT. Translation: CSAIVERGLTDTQYF.

The gene calls are TRBV7-2 and TRBJ2-5, with D unclear. This CDR3 is built from 13 residues. Germline CDR1 SGHTA, CDR2 FQGNSA. The V and J ends lost 4 bases and 5 bases respectively, with 11 bases between them. The CDR3 DNA reads TGTGCCAGCAGCTCCAACCGGGTGGAGACCCAGTACTTC. Translating it yields CASSSNRVETQYF.

The V and J genes are TRBV2 and TRBJ2-5; perhaps TRBD1 as D (6 bases). The DNA matches TRBJ2-7 better at its end, which makes the J call doubtful. CDR3 length: 15 residues. Per germline, CDR1 SNHLY and CDR2 FYNNEI. For the CDR3, the DNA is TGTGCCAGCACCCCGGACGGACAGAATCCTTACGAGCAGTACTTC. This gives the protein CASTPDGQNPYEQYF.

This chain links TRBV12-3 or TRBV12-4 with TRBJ2-5; the D gene is possibly TRBD2 (6 bases). The closer fit of TRBJ2-7 to the DNA end suggests the J call may be wrong. This CDR3 spans 18 amino acids. CDR3 nucleotides: TGTGCCAGCAGTTTTAGTGCGGGGAGGCCCCCCGGGAGTGGCGAGCAGTACTTC. As protein: CASSFSAGRPPGSGEQYF.

The chain uses TRBV20-1 and TRBJ1-1; TRBD1 matches at 9 bases. This CDR3 is built from 15 residues. In germline, CDR1 is DFQATT, CDR2 SNEGSKA (reference sequence). V lost 1 base and J lost 4; bases outside the gene matches: 7. Written as DNA, the CDR3 is TGCAGTGCTAGAGTTCAGACAGGGGGTGTCACTGAAGCTTTCTTT. It is translated as CSARVQTGGVTEAFF.

A note on this clonotype: A much larger clone lies a single base off, so this may be a read error. The chain carries TRBV27 and TRBJ1-6; D ambiguous. Trimming took 3 bases from V and 6 from J, leaving 3 bases between them. CDR1 is MNHEY, CDR2 SMNVEV, per germline (reference sequence). The CDR3 extends over 12 amino acids. The CDR3 coding sequence is TGTGCCAGCAGTTTTATTAATTCACCCCTCCACTTT. Translation: CASSFINSPLHF.

This clonotype was seen more than once but under ten times. The chain has TRBV4-3 and TRBJ2-3; 11 bases match TRBD2. V gave up 3 bases and J gave up 2 bases; unmatched junction bases: 4. The CDR3 has 16 residues. Germline lookup yields CDR1 LGHNA and CDR2 YSLEER. This CDR3 reads CASSHLLAGDTDTQYF. In nucleotides, the CDR3 is TGCGCCAGCAGCCATCTACTAGCGGGGGACACAGATACGCAGTATTTT.

In this sample, this clonotype turned up many times. DNA for the CDR3: TGTGCCAGCAGCCAATCATTATCTACTGAAGCTTTCTTT. This gives the protein CASSQSLSTEAFF. V usage is TRBV7-6 and J usage is TRBJ1-1; D is ambiguous. The V and J ends lost 5 bases and 5 bases respectively, with 12 bases between them. This CDR3 is built from 13 residues. Germline V gene data show CDR1 as SGHVS and CDR2 as FNYEAQ.

This clonotype was recorded at least ten times. The CDR3 nucleotides are TGTGCCAGCAGCTTAGAGGGGGCTAACTATGGCTACACCTTC. Translating gives CASSLEGANYGYTF. The chain joins TRBV7-3 to TRBJ1-2; maybe TRBD1 (6 bases). The length of the CDR3 is 14 residues. Between the trimmed V and J ends, which lost 2 bases and 0 bases, there was a span of 7 bases. CDR1 and CDR2 (germline): SGHTA, FQGTGA.

The sample holds a few counts of this clonotype. V and J are TRBV6-2 or TRBV6-3 and TRBJ2-7; D is perhaps TRBD1 (5 bases). The tail of the sequence fits TRBJ2-5 better, so the J call may be wrong. CDR3 length equals 13 residues. Per germline, CDR1 MNHEY and CDR2 SVGEGT. The CDR3 sequence: CASTEMPQGTQYF. CDR3 in DNA: TGTGCCAGCACCGAAATGCCCCAGGGGACCCAGTACTTC.

The chain couples TRBV7-8 to TRBJ1-1; perhaps TRBD1 as D (5 bases). The CDR3 sequence is 15 residues long. Germline-derived CDR1 and CDR2 are SGHVS and FQNEAQ. Trimming left V 5 bases short and J 5 bases short, with 18 bases between. CDR3 nucleotide sequence: TGTGCCAGCAGCCCCCGTAGGTGGGGGAGTACTGAAGCTTTCTTT. Translation: CASSPRRWGSTEAFF.

The sample holds many counts of this clonotype. The V call is TRBV6-2 or TRBV6-3, the J call TRBJ2-3, with 7 bases identical to TRBD1. Germline-derived CDR1 and CDR2 are MNHEY and SVGEGT. V shed 6 bases and J 0 bases; nucleotides not matched to a gene: 3. The CDR3 spans 14 residues. CDR3 loop: CASRPGQSTDTQYF. CDR3 nucleotide sequence: TGTGCCAGCAGACCGGGACAGAGCACAGATACGCAGTATTTT.

This clonotype came up a few times. The rearrangement links TRBV14 to TRBJ2-3; 13 positions match TRBD2. Unmatched junction bases numbered 5, after V lost 0 bases and J lost 5 bases. The CDR3 totals 17 residues. Germline assignment: CDR1 SGHDN and CDR2 FVKESK. This CDR3 is CASSQDRLAGGRDTQYF. DNA of the CDR3: TGTGCCAGCAGCCAAGATAGACTAGCGGGGGGAAGAGATACGCAGTATTTT.

This clonotype was counted a few times. V is TRBV5-1 and J is TRBJ2-7, with D perhaps given as TRBD1 or TRBD2 (6 bases each). CDR1 and CDR2 from the germline V gene are SGHRS and YFSETQ. The CDR3 runs 14 residues. V shed 2 bases and J shed 2 bases, with 11 bases lying between them. CDR3 nucleotides: TGCGCCAGCAGCTTAACGGGGGCCGCCTACGAGCAGTACTTC. Translated: CASSLTGAAYEQYF.

The chain couples TRBV9 to TRBJ1-2, with D uncertain. The CDR3 covers 13 residues. The germline V gene encodes CDR1 SGDLS and CDR2 YYNGEE. V was trimmed by 3 bases and J by 8 bases, leaving 14 bases between them. For the CDR3, the DNA is TGTGCCAGCAGCGCGGATGGGCGTTGGGGCTACACCTTC. This codes for CASSADGRWGYTF.

The rearrangement uses TRBV6-2 or TRBV6-3 and TRBJ2-5; 9 bases map to TRBD1. With 10 bases clipped from V and 11 bases from J, the junction kept 14 bases outside the gene matches. The CDR3 sequence is 13 residues long. Germline CDR1 reads MNHEY; CDR2 reads SVGEGT. The CDR3 nucleotides read TGTGCCACCGACCCTACAGGGGGCAATGAGCAGTACTTC. Encoded protein: CATDPTGGNEQYF.

This clonotype was counted a few times. One end of the junction does not line up with germline, which may come from a read error. The chain employs TRBV12-3 or TRBV12-4 and TRBJ1-5; TRBD1 matches at 10 bases. The CDR3 consists of 16 residues. CDR3 amino acids: CASSLGTGASNQPQHF. The CDR3 bases are TGCGCCAGCAGCTTGGGGACAGGGGCCAGCAATCAGCCCCAGCATTTT.

The rearrangement joins TRBV4-3 to TRBJ1-4; D not resolved. V dropped 5 bases and J dropped 2 bases, with 9 bases sitting between them. The CDR3 has 14 amino acids. The germline V gene has CDR1 LGHNA and CDR2 YSLEER. CDR3 region: CASSIKVTNEKLFF. The CDR3 DNA sequence: TGCGCCAGCAGCATTAAGGTGACTAATGAAAAACTGTTTTTT.

This rearrangement joins TRBV5-1 to TRBJ2-5; 9 positions match TRBD1. The J call may be mistaken, given a closer DNA end match to TRBJ2-7. This CDR3 comprises 15 residues. The V gene's germline CDR1 is SGHRS and CDR2 YFSETQ. The CDR3 loop is CASSWNRGPVHEQYF. The CDR3 bases are TGCGCCAGCAGCTGGAACAGGGGGCCGGTCCACGAGCAGTACTTC.

This clonotype has only a few counts. The V gene is TRBV7-9, the J gene TRBJ2-1; 7 bases are shared with TRBD2. Germline V CDR1 and CDR2: SEHNR, FQNEAQ (reference sequence). V shed 3 bases and J 6 bases; nucleotides not matched to a gene: 5. CDR3 length equals 14 residues. DNA of the CDR3: TGTGCCAGCAGCTTTAGCGCGGGGGTCAATGAGCAGTTCTTC. It encodes CASSFSAGVNEQFF.

This clonotype has just one count. The chain joins TRBV4-1 to TRBJ1-1, with D perhaps matching TRBD1 (6 bases). Trimming left V 1 base short and J 5 bases short, with 14 bases between. Germline-derived CDR1 and CDR2 are MGHRA and YSYEKL. This CDR3 contains 15 residues. This CDR3 reads CASSQGDTGWTEAFF. CDR3 DNA sequence: TGCGCCAGCAGCCAAGGAGACACAGGGTGGACTGAAGCTTTCTTT.